These T cell receptor beta chains were read from a single sample in a study of OX40 agonist ivuxolimab in advanced cancers. Profiled with immunoSEQ multiplex PCR; TCRdb holds only in-frame clones, not every one. The sample holds tens of thousands of clones, around nine tenths seen once. Sequenced material: CD4+ or CD8+ T cells sorted from blood, taken in a trial of the OX40 agonist ivuxolimab. The receptors here all came from an adult with an advanced solid tumor such as melanoma, head and neck, liver or kidney cancer. Both conserved end residues are part of each CDR3. Fields, in order: CDR3 length, V gene, J gene, D gene, clone size, CDR3 DNA, CDR3 protein. D genes are given only for firm matches. A clone size is listed for some rows: how often the clone was seen (once, few, many), or a class if it is expanded.

16,TRBV7-9,TRBJ1-2,TRBD1,once,TGTGCCAGCAGCTTAGATACAGGGGGAGAGAGCTATGGCTACACCTTC,CASSLDTGGESYGYTF
14,TRBV7-3,TRBJ2-2,TRBD1,-,TGTGCCAGCAGCTTTGACAGGGACACCGGGGAGCTGTTTTTT,CASSFDRDTGELFF
15,TRBV11-2,TRBJ2-2,-,-,TGTGCCAGCAGCTTAGTGGGTGGGAACACCGGGGAGCTGTTTTTT,CASSLVGGNTGELFF
14,TRBV6-9,TRBJ1-1,-,once,TGTGCCAGCAGTTGCGGGATCGGATACACTGAAGCTTTCTTT,CASSCGIGYTEAFF
15,TRBV5-1,TRBJ2-3,TRBD2,-,TGCGCCAGCAGCTCTAGCGGGGGTCTCACAGATACGCAGTATTTT,CASSSSGGLTDTQYF
13,TRBV19,TRBJ1-2,-,-,TGTGCCACACAGGCGGCAGGGTTGTCAGGCTACACCTTC,CATQAAGLSGYTF
14,TRBV10-3,TRBJ2-3,TRBD2,-,TGTGCCATCAGTGCGGGCGGGGGGGCGTATACGCAGTATTTT,CAISAGGGAYTQYF
12,TRBV27,TRBJ1-1,-,-,TGTGCCAGCAGTACCCGGACGGACGAAGCTTTCTTT,CASSTRTDEAFF
15,TRBV6-5,TRBJ2-7,TRBD2,-,TGTGCCAGCATTCCCAGTGGGGGGGTCCCGCGCGAGCAGTACTTC,CASIPSGGVPREQYF
21,TRBV9,TRBJ2-6,TRBD1,-,TGTGCCAGCAACTCTGCACCCCCGGGACAGGGAACATTCTCTGGGGCCAACGTCCTGACTTTC,CASNSAPPGQGTFSGANVLTF
12,TRBV30,TRBJ1-1,-,once,TGTGCCTCGGGACACCGGGCCACTGAAGCTTTCTTT,CASGHRATEAFF
16,TRBV9,TRBJ2-7,-,-,TGTGCCAGCAGCCCCTCCTGGCAGGGTTACTCCTACGAGCAGTACTTC,CASSPSWQGYSYEQYF
11,TRBV6-5,TRBJ1-4,-,-,TGTGCCAGCAGCCAGAATGAAAAACTGTTTTTT,CASSQNEKLFF
13,TRBV6-5,TRBJ2-5,-,-,TGTGCCAGCATAGGGGCTTCCCAAGAGACCCAGTACTTC,CASIGASQETQYF
17,TRBV11-3,TRBJ2-2,TRBD2,-,TGTGCCAGCAGCTCCCACCTGACTAGCGGGGGAATCGGGGAGCTGTTTTTT,CASSSHLTSGGIGELFF